A selection of T cell receptor beta chains follows, all from one sample in a study of T cells after yellow fever vaccination. TCRdb reprocessed the 5' RACE reads with MiXCR, giving one entry per CDR3 protein. The sample contains 60,000 to 85,000 distinct CDR3 sequences, around 7% of which appear only once. The sequencing here drew on CD8+ T cells sorted from PBMCs, taken more than 4 days after the first yellow fever vaccination. The receptors shown here come from a man aged 18 to 30 who received the YFV17D yellow fever vaccine. Both conserved end residues are part of each CDR3. Each record gives: J gene, D gene, clone size, V gene, CDR3 DNA, CDR3 protein. D genes are given only for firm matches. Only part of the rows carry a size: once, few, many, or a class if the clone is expanded.

TRBJ2-1 TRBD2 . TRBV4-1 TGCGCCAGCAGCACCCTTGGACTAGCGGGGGGAGATGAGCAGTTCTTC CASSTLGLAGGDEQFF
TRBJ1-5 . . TRBV5-6 TGTGCCATGGGCTTCGGGGATCAGCCCCAGCATTTT CAMGFGDQPQHF
TRBJ2-2 . many TRBV5-4 TGTGCCAGCAGACCCGGAGTAGCTGACACCGGGGAGCTGTTTTTT CASRPGVADTGELFF
TRBJ2-5 . many TRBV7-9 TGTGCCAGCAGCTTAGTCGATCGGGAGACCCAGTACTTC CASSLVDRETQYF
TRBJ1-5 . . TRBV14 TGTGCCAGCAGCCAAGCACAGGGAATGGATCAGCCCCAGCATTTT CASSQAQGMDQPQHF
TRBJ2-5 TRBD1 many TRBV7-9 TGTGCCAGCAGCTTAGGTGGACAGGGGCAAGAGACCCAGTACTTC CASSLGGQGQETQYF
TRBJ2-1 TRBD2 many TRBV6-2/TRBV6-3 TGTGCTTTGGGGCTAGCGGGATACAATGAGCAGTTCTTC CALGLAGYNEQFF
TRBJ2-3 TRBD2 many TRBV7-8 TGTGCCAGCAGCGCCCGGGGGGGCACAGATACGCAGTATTTT CASSARGGTDTQYF
TRBJ2-5 TRBD1 . TRBV15 TGTGCCACCAGCCCCTCACGGGACAGGAGAAAAGAGACCCAGTACTTC CATSPSRDRRKETQYF
TRBJ1-1 . . TRBV19 TGTGCCAGTAGTATAGGTAATGGATTTTCTGAAGCTTTCTTT CASSIGNGFSEAFF
TRBJ2-1 TRBD2 few TRBV4-1 TGCGCCAGCAGTCACAGATGGGTGGGGGGGGATGAGCAGTTCTTC CASSHRWVGGDEQFF
TRBJ1-2 . few TRBV7-2 TGTGCCAGCAGCTTCCCATGGGTCCCCAGCTACACCTTC CASSFPWVPSYTF
TRBJ1-1 TRBD1 many TRBV11-1 TGTGCCAGCAGCTTTTCAACTTACAGGGGGAGGGAGAACACTGAAGCTTTCTTT CASSFSTYRGRENTEAFF
TRBJ2-5 . few TRBV29-1 TGCAGCGTTGAAGGGTACGAGGAAGAGACCCAGTACTTC CSVEGYEEETQYF
TRBJ2-3 TRBD2 many TRBV11-2 TGTGCCAGCAGCTCTAGGACTAGCGGGGGCCTTAGCACAGATACGCAGTATTTT CASSSRTSGGLSTDTQYF
TRBJ2-1 . many TRBV6-2/TRBV6-3 TGTGCCAGCAGTTGGGACCGGGACGCAGGAATCTCCTACAATGAGCAGTTCTTC CASSWDRDAGISYNEQFF
TRBJ2-1 . few TRBV20-1 TGCAGTGCTGGAACAATTCGTGGGGCCTACAATGAGCAGTTCTTC CSAGTIRGAYNEQFF
TRBJ1-5 . many TRBV12-3/TRBV12-4 TGTGCCAGCAGTCCCCACGGCGGGGGCGGGAGCAATCAGCCCCAGCATTTT CASSPHGGGGSNQPQHF
TRBJ2-1 TRBD2 few TRBV14 TGTGCCAGCAGCCAACTTAGCGGGGGAGACTACAATGAGCAGTTCTTC CASSQLSGGDYNEQFF
TRBJ2-1 . many TRBV9 TGTGCCAGCAGCCGGTATGGGGGGCAATCGGTTGAGCAGTTCTTC CASSRYGGQSVEQFF
TRBJ1-2 TRBD1 . TRBV7-2 TGTGCCAGCAGACGAGCCGGGACAGGTATAAATGACTATGGCTACACCTTC CASRRAGTGINDYGYTF
TRBJ2-7 TRBD2 few TRBV7-2 TGTGCCAGCAGAGCCGGGACTAGCGGGGGCTACGAGCAGTACTTC CASRAGTSGGYEQYF
TRBJ2-3 . many TRBV12-3/TRBV12-4 TGTGCCAGCAGCCCGCCCGGGGGGCTTGGTGATACGCAGTATTTT CASSPPGGLGDTQYF
TRBJ1-5 TRBD1 many TRBV4-2 TGTGCCAGCAGCCAAGAACAGGGGTCTCTGAATCAGCCCCAGCATTTT CASSQEQGSLNQPQHF
TRBJ2-1 . . TRBV20-1 TGCAGTGCTGGGGCGGAAGGGAGCTCCTACAATGAGCAGTTCTTC CSAGAEGSSYNEQFF
TRBJ2-7 . many TRBV5-1 TGCGCCAGCAGCTCAGAGCCGGGCTACTACGAGCAGTACTTC CASSSEPGYYEQYF
TRBJ1-1 . . TRBV12-5 TGTGCTAGTGCCTCGGACATTTCCACTGAAGCTTTCTTT CASASDISTEAFF
TRBJ1-1 . few TRBV6-5 TGTGCCAGCAGTTACTCCAGGGCTATGAACACTGAAGCTTTCTTT CASSYSRAMNTEAFF
TRBJ2-3 . few TRBV3-1 TGTGCCAGCAGCCAGGAGGCCCGCACAGATACGCAGTATTTT CASSQEARTDTQYF
TRBJ2-3 . . TRBV6-1 TGTGCCAGCAGGTCGGGGGGCCGCACAGATACGCAGTATTTT CASRSGGRTDTQYF
TRBJ2-1 . . TRBV5-5 TGTGCCAGCAGCTTCATGTCAGAGCAGTTCTTC CASSFMSEQFF
TRBJ1-1 . many TRBV12-3/TRBV12-4 TGTGCCAGTCAGAGCGAGAACACTGAAGCTTTCTTT CASQSENTEAFF
TRBJ1-1 . many TRBV7-9 TGTGCCAGCAGCTTAGGTATGGGGCTGAACACTGAAGCTTTCTTT CASSLGMGLNTEAFF
TRBJ2-7 TRBD1 . TRBV5-4 TGTGCCAGCAGCCTCCGGGACAGGGGCCCCTACGAGCAGTACTTC CASSLRDRGPYEQYF
TRBJ2-1 . many TRBV25-1 TGTGCCACCCTCGGTGGGGCTCGTCACAATGAGCAGTTCTTC CATLGGARHNEQFF
TRBJ2-1 TRBD2 . TRBV9 TGTGCCAGCAGCCCCGGCGGGGGGGGTGAGCAGTTCTTC CASSPGGGGEQFF
TRBJ2-3 . many TRBV14 TGTGCCAGCAGCCCCCCATGGGACCCAGATACGCAGTATTTT CASSPPWDPDTQYF
TRBJ1-5 . few TRBV12-3/TRBV12-4 TGTGCCAGCAGGATCCAGTGGAATCAGCCCCAGCATTTT CASRIQWNQPQHF
TRBJ2-5 TRBD2 . TRBV7-2 TGTGCCAGCAGCTTAGAAGTGGGGGGGTTTGGAGAGACCCAGTACTTC CASSLEVGGFGETQYF
TRBJ2-5 TRBD2 few TRBV7-9 TGTGCCAGCAGCTCCCCGGGGGGGAGTGTAGGGGAGACCCAGTACTTC CASSSPGGSVGETQYF
TRBJ2-1 . many TRBV5-5 TGTGCCAGCAGAATTCCAGGTTACAATGAGCAGTTCTTC CASRIPGYNEQFF
TRBJ1-6 . few TRBV5-1 TGCGCCAGCAGCCATTGGGGGCCAGGGGAGAATAATTCACCCCTCCACTTT CASSHWGPGENNSPLHF
TRBJ1-6 . many TRBV4-1 TGCGCCAGCAGCCCTACCGACAGAACCTATAATTCACCCCTCCACTTT CASSPTDRTYNSPLHF
TRBJ1-3 . many TRBV6-1 TGTGCCAGCGGTAGTAATTCCGGAAACACCATATATTTT CASGSNSGNTIYF
TRBJ1-5 . . TRBV7-2 TGTGCCAGCAGCCTCCGTCGTGTCGGCAATCAGCCCCAGCATTTT CASSLRRVGNQPQHF
TRBJ1-5 TRBD1 few TRBV6-5 TGTGCCAGCAGACTAGATGTAGGGGGCCGCAATCAGCCCCAGCATTTT CASRLDVGGRNQPQHF
TRBJ2-5 . few TRBV11-2 TGTGCCAGCAGCTTAGTCGACCCCCCCCCTATGTCGAAAGAGACCCAGTACTTC CASSLVDPPPMSKETQYF
TRBJ2-1 . . TRBV24-1 TGTGCCACCAGTGCCCAGGGGAGGACCAATGAGCAGTTCTTC CATSAQGRTNEQFF
TRBJ2-5 TRBD2 few TRBV4-1 TGCGCCAGCAGCCAAGGAGGGAGGGTAGGGCAAGAGACCCAGTACTTC CASSQGGRVGQETQYF
TRBJ1-6 . few TRBV7-8 TGTGCCAGCAGCTTACGCAGGGTGGATTCACCCCTCCACTTT CASSLRRVDSPLHF
TRBJ2-3 . few TRBV7-9 TGTGCCAGCAGCCCGGAAGGCACAGATACGCAGTATTTT CASSPEGTDTQYF
TRBJ2-7 TRBD2 . TRBV7-9 TGTGCCAGCAGCATAACTAGCGGGGGGTTCGAGCAGTACTTC CASSITSGGFEQYF
TRBJ1-2 TRBD1 few TRBV7-2 TGTGCCAGCAGCTTTTTTATCGGGACAGGGAATGGCTACACCTTC CASSFFIGTGNGYTF
TRBJ1-4 . few TRBV5-6 TGTGCCAGCAGCTTGGGACCCCCTAATGAAAAACTGTTTTTT CASSLGPPNEKLFF
TRBJ2-3 TRBD1 . TRBV2 TGTGCCAGCAGTGGACAGGGAAGCACAGATACGCAGTATTTT CASSGQGSTDTQYF
TRBJ2-3 TRBD2 many TRBV7-8 TGTGCCAGCAGCCACGGGCGGACTAGCATCGGAGATACGCAGTATTTT CASSHGRTSIGDTQYF
TRBJ2-3 . few TRBV29-1 TGCAGCTTCTCCCCGGGCCCCCGGACCGCAGATACGCAGTATTTT CSFSPGPRTADTQYF